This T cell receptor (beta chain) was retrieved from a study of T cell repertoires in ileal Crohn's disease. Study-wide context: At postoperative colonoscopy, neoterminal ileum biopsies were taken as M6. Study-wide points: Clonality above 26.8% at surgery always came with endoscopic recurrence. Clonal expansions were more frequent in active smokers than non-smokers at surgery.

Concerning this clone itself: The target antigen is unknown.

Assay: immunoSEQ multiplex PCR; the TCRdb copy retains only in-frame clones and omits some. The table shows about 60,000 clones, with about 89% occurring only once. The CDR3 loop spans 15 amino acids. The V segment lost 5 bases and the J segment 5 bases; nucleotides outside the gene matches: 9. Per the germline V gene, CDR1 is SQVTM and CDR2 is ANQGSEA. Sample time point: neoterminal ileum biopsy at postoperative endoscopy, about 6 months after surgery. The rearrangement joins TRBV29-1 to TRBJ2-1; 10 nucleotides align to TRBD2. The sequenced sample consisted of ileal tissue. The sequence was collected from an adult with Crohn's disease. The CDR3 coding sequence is TGCAGCGTTTCAGCGACTAGCGGGCAAAACAATGAGCAGTTCTTC. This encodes CSVSATSGQNNEQFF.